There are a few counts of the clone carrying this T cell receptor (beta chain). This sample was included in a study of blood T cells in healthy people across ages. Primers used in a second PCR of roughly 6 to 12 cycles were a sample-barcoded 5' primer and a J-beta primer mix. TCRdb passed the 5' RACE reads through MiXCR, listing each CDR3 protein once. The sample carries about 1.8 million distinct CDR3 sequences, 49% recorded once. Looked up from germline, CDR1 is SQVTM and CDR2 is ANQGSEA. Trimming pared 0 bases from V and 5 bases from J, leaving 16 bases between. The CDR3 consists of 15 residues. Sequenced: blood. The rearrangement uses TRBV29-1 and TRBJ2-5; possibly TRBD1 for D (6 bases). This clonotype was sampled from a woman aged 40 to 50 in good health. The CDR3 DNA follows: TGCAGCGTTGAAGATCCCCCAGGGGTTGGGGAGACCCAGTACTTC. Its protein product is CSVEDPPGVGETQYF. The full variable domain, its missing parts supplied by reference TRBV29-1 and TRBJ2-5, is SAVISQKPSRDICQRGTSLTIQCQVDSQVTMMFWYRQQPGQSLTLIATANQGSEATYESGFVIDKFPISRPNLTFSTLTVSNMSPEDSSIYLCSVEDPPGVGETQYFGPGTRLLVL.